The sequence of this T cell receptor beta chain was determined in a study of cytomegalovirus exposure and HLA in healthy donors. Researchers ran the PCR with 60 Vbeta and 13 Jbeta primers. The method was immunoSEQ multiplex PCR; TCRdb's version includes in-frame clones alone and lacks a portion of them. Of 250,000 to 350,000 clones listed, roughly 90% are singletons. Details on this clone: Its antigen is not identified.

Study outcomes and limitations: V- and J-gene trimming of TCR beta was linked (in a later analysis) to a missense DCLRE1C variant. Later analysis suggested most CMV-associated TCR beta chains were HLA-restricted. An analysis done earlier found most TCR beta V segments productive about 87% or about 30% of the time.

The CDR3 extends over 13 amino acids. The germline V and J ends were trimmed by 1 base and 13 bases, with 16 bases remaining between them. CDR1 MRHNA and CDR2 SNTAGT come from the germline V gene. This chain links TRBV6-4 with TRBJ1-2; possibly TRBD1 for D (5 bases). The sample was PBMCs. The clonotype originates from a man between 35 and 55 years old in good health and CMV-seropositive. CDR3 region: CASSDLRMAGCTF. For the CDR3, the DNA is TGTGCCAGCAGTGACTTACGGATGGCAGGGTGCACCTTC.